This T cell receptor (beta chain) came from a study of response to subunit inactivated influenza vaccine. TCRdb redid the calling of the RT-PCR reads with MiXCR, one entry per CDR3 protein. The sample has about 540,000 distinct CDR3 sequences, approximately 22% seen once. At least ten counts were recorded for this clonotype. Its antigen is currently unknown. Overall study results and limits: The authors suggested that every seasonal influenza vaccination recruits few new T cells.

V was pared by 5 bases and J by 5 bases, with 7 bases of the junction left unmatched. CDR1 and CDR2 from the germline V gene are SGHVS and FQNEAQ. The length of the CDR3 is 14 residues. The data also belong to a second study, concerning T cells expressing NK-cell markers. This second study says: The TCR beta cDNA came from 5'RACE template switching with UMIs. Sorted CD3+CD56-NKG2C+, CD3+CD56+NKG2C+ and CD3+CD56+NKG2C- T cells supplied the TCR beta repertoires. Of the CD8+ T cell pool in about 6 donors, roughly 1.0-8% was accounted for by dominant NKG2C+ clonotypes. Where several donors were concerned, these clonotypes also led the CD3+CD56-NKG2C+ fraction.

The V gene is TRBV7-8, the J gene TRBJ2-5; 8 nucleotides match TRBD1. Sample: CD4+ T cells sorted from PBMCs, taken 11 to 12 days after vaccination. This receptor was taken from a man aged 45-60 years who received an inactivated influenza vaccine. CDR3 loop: CASSLRTGWETQYF. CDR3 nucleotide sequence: TGTGCCAGCAGCCTACGGACAGGGTGGGAGACCCAGTACTTC.